One sample yielded the 23 T cell receptor beta chains listed below, sequenced in a study of T cells after somatic rescue of genetic block. Data came from immunoSEQ multiplex PCR; TCRdb stores just in-frame clones and leaves some out. The sample has approximately 10,000 clones, around 70% seen once. The sample comprised peripheral blood mononuclear cells (PBMCs). The receptors stem from a boy aged 10-17 years.

The chain carries TRBV7-3 and TRBJ2-3, with TRBD2 identical over 7 bases. Trimming removed 3 bases from V and 3 bases from J; junction bases left unmatched: 3. The CDR3 has 14 amino acids. Germline V gene sequence: CDR1 SGHTA, CDR2 FQGTGA. CDR3 in DNA: TGTGCCAGCAGCTTCGGACTAGGGACAGATACGCAGTATTTT. Its translation: CASSFGLGTDTQYF.

By its share, this clone is medium-sized. The rearrangement uses TRBV29-1 and TRBJ1-2; maybe TRBD1 (5 bases). Germline V lookup: CDR1 SQVTM, CDR2 ANQGSEA. The CDR3 length is 11 residues. Between the trimmed V and J ends, which lost 5 bases and 8 bases, there was a span of 12 bases. The CDR3 DNA sequence: TGCAGCGTTTTCGGGGCCGAGGGCTACACCTTC. It yields the protein CSVFGAEGYTF.

The CDR3 DNA reads TGTGCCAGCAGCCCAGGGATTAGGGCGGGGGTCTTTTTCACTGGGGCCAACGTCCTGACTTTC. Protein sequence: CASSPGIRAGVFFTGANVLTF. The chain combines TRBV9 with TRBJ2-6, with 7 bases lining up with TRBD2. CDR1 and CDR2 from the germline V gene are SGDLS and YYNGEE. The CDR3 covers 21 residues. The J segment lost 2 bases and the V segment lost 4 bases, leaving 21 bases of the junction unmatched.

The chain has TRBV28 and TRBJ2-4; D remains unclear. This CDR3 spans 16 amino acids. Between the trimmed V and J ends, which lost 3 bases and 1 base, there was a span of 13 bases. Germline assignment: CDR1 MDHEN and CDR2 SYDVKM. In DNA form, the CDR3 reads TGTGCCAGCAGTTTTGGTGGTGATGGGGCCAAAAACATTCAGTACTTC. This codes for CASSFGGDGAKNIQYF.

This clone appeared once. This chain joins TRBV28 and TRBJ2-1; D might be TRBD1 or TRBD2, each matching 5 bases. This CDR3 contains 15 residues. CDR1 and CDR2 (germline): MDHEN, SYDVKM. Trimming removed 4 bases at V and 7 bases at J, with 17 bases between. The CDR3 here is CASSSRFRGANEQFF. The CDR3, as DNA: TGTGCCAGCAGTTCGCGGTTTAGAGGGGCAAATGAGCAGTTCTTC. The variable domain in full, completed from reference TRBV28 and TRBJ2-1, reads DVKVTQSSRYLVKRTGEKVFLECVQDMDHENMFWYRQDPGLGLRLIYFSYDVKMKEKGDIPEGYSVSREKKERFSLILESASTNQTSMYLCASSSRFRGANEQFFGPGTRLTVL.

V gene TRBV6-6 combines with J gene TRBJ1-2, with 9 bases fitting TRBD1. V shed 6 bases, J shed 4 bases, and the junction held 9 bases outside the gene matches. CDR3 length equals 15 residues. CDR1 is MNHNY, CDR2 SVGAGI, per germline (reference sequence). CDR3 loop: CASRISGQGGYGYTF. The DNA for the CDR3 is TGTGCCAGCAGGATCTCGGGACAGGGTGGCTATGGCTACACCTTC.

CDR3 sequence (DNA): TGTGCCTGGACCGACAGGGGCTCCTACTACACCTTC. Its protein is CAWTDRGSYYTF. The rearrangement uses TRBV30 and TRBJ1-2, with TRBD1 matching 8 bases. The CDR3 is made up of 12 amino acids. The junction had 8 bases not matched to a gene; V was cut back by 4 bases and J by 10 bases. Germline V lookup: CDR1 GTSNPN, CDR2 SVGIG (reference sequence).

V usage is TRBV5-1 and J usage is TRBJ1-4; no reliable D call. The germline V gene encodes CDR1 SGHRS and CDR2 YFSETQ. This CDR3 is built from 16 residues. The V end lost 0 bases, the J end lost 2 bases, and 11 bases lay between the germline ends. For the CDR3, the DNA is TGCGCCAGCAGCTTGGGAGGGATTAAGACTAATGAAAAACTGTTTTTT. The encoded protein is CASSLGGIKTNEKLFF.

The chain has TRBV5-1 and TRBJ2-2; D is possibly TRBD1 (6 bases). The CDR3 runs to 14 residues. Trimming took off 4 bases at V and 5 bases at J, with 12 bases between the two ends. Germline V lookup: CDR1 SGHRS, CDR2 YFSETQ. The CDR3 DNA follows: TGCGCCAGCAGCGTACAGGGTCGGACCGGGGAGCTGTTTTTT. Its protein is CASSVQGRTGELFF.

The V call is TRBV27, the J call TRBJ2-2, with D hard to call. This CDR3 spans 14 amino acids. Trimming removed 7 bases from V and 6 bases from J, with 15 bases in between. Germline V lookup: CDR1 MNHEY, CDR2 SMNVEV (reference sequence). Written as DNA, the CDR3 is TGTGCCAGCACCCGAGGAAGTTTTTCCGGGGAGCTGTTTTTT. Its protein is CASTRGSFSGELFF.

This chain connects TRBV25-1 to TRBJ2-1, with 13 bases matching TRBD2. Trimming took 5 bases from V and 0 from J; bases not matched to a gene: 7. CDR1 is MGHDK and CDR2 is SYGVNS in the germline V gene. This CDR3 spans 18 amino acids. CDR3 sequence reads: CASSMGLAGRSSYNEQFF. The CDR3 coding sequence is TGTGCCAGCAGTATGGGACTAGCGGGGCGGAGCTCCTACAATGAGCAGTTCTTC.

The CDR3 DNA reads as TGTGCCAGCAGTGGGGGGGGGCACACTGAAGCTTTCTTT. This gives the protein CASSGGGHTEAFF. This chain connects TRBV2 to TRBJ1-1; TRBD1 is a possible D gene (6 bases). The ends were cut back, 4 bases at V and 3 bases at J, with 9 bases in the middle. The CDR3 length is 13 residues. CDR1 and CDR2 (germline): SNHLY, FYNNEI.

This chain uses TRBV11-1 with TRBJ1-2; D unclear. The CDR3 sequence is 16 residues long. V lost 4 bases and J 4 bases, leaving 19 bases between the germline ends. Germline V lookup: CDR1 SGHAT, CDR2 FQDESV (reference sequence). CDR3 protein: CASSSSQWAPSYGYTF. The CDR3 nucleotides read TGTGCCAGCAGCTCCTCTCAGTGGGCTCCCAGCTATGGCTACACCTTC. The variable domain in full, with the rest retrieved from reference TRBV11-1 and TRBJ1-2, is EAEVAQSPRYKITEKSQAVAFWCDPISGHATLYWYRQILGQGPELLVQFQDESVVDDSQLPKDRFSAERLKGVDSTLKIQPAELGDSAMYLCASSSSQWAPSYGYTFGSGTRLTVV.

The rearrangement uses TRBV19 and TRBJ2-7; 7 nucleotides line up with TRBD1. The CDR3 contains 13 residues. Germline V gene lookup returns CDR1 LNHDA and CDR2 SQIVND (reference sequence). Losses at the gene ends were 6 bases for V and 3 bases for J; bases not matched to a gene: 5. The DNA for the CDR3 is TGTGCCAGTAGATTTGGGACAGACTACGAGCAGTACTTC. This translates into CASRFGTDYEQYF.

The chain uses TRBV9 and TRBJ2-2, with 7 bases identical to TRBD1. CDR3 length: 18 residues. The junction had 15 bases not matched to a gene; V was cut back by 2 bases and J by 5 bases. Germline CDR1 is SGDLS and CDR2 is YYNGEE. CDR3 loop: CASSVDPRDRAPTGELFF. The DNA for the CDR3 is TGTGCCAGCAGCGTCGATCCCCGGGACAGAGCTCCGACCGGGGAGCTGTTTTTT.

V gene TRBV7-9 combines with J gene TRBJ1-3; no definite D call. Deletions cut 6 bases from V and 0 bases from J, with 12 bases between. The CDR3 runs to 15 residues. Germline CDR1 and CDR2: SEHNR and FQNEAQ (reference sequence). CDR3 sequence: CASRTGLSSGNTIYF. In nucleotides, the CDR3 is TGTGCCAGCAGGACTGGACTGAGCTCTGGAAACACCATATATTTT.

This sequence joins TRBV6-5 and TRBJ1-5; 7 nucleotides align to TRBD1. Germline assignment: CDR1 MNHEY and CDR2 SVGAGI. The ends lost 6 bases at V and 4 bases at J; junction bases unmatched: 6. This CDR3 has 14 amino acids. This CDR3 reads CASSKGQWNQPQHF. CDR3 DNA sequence: TGTGCCAGCAGCAAGGGACAGTGGAATCAGCCCCAGCATTTT.

J is TRBJ1-5 and V is TRBV27, with no clear D. The CDR3 spans 12 residues. Between the trimmed V and J ends, which lost 6 bases and 3 bases, there was a span of 6 bases. In germline, CDR1 is MNHEY, CDR2 SMNVEV (reference sequence). This CDR3 is CASRAVNQPQHF. In nucleotides, the CDR3 is TGTGCCAGCAGGGCAGTCAATCAGCCCCAGCATTTT.

The chain uses TRBV23-1 and TRBJ1-2; no definite D call. TRBV23-1 falls under the ORF class, with uncertain function. The CDR3 has 16 residues. V was clipped by 4 bases and J by 1 base, with 16 bases between them. CDR3 amino acids: CASSLSRPRCNYGYTF. In DNA, the CDR3 is TGCGCCAGCAGTCTTTCTCGCCCTAGATGTAACTATGGCTACACCTTC.

The chain recombines TRBV21-1 with TRBJ2-6; the listed D gene, TRBD1, was not tested against the DNA. TRBV21-1 is annotated as a pseudogene. This CDR3 spans 18 amino acids. CDR3: CASSIRDRVSSGANVLTF. CDR3 bases: TGTGCCAGCAGCATACGGGACAGGGTTTCTTCTGGGGCCAACGTCCTGACTTTC.

This clone was observed a few times. This chain connects TRBV10-3 to TRBJ1-6; D is undetermined. CDR3 length: 13 amino acids. Germline V gene sequence: CDR1 ENHRY, CDR2 SYGVKD. Between the trimmed V and J ends, which lost 2 bases and 15 bases, there was a span of 14 bases. The DNA for the CDR3 is TGTGCCATCAGTGAGCCTCGTCCAGCGCTCCTCCACTTT. Translating gives CAISEPRPALLHF.

The chain has TRBV7-2 and TRBJ1-2; the D gene is possibly TRBD1 (6 bases). Trimming shortened V by 0 bases and J by 7 bases, and 12 bases separated the two germline ends. Looked up from germline, CDR1 is SGHTA and CDR2 is FQGNSA. The CDR3 has 14 amino acids. The CDR3 region is CASSLARTVAGYTF. The CDR3 region has the DNA TGTGCCAGCAGCTTAGCGAGGACAGTCGCTGGCTACACCTTC.

The genes are TRBV25-1 and TRBJ1-2, with D unresolved. Per germline, CDR1 MGHDK and CDR2 SYGVNS. The CDR3 has 12 residues. Trimming took off 6 bases at V and 5 bases at J, with 10 bases between the two ends. CDR3 region: CASRLGCYGYTF. CDR3 sequence (DNA): TGTGCCAGCAGGTTGGGGTGTTATGGCTACACCTTC.